One sample yielded the 14 T cell receptor beta chains listed below, sequenced in a study of T cell repertoires in cytomegalovirus infection. These receptors have no identified antigens. TCRdb recomputed calls from the reads with MiXCR, one row per CDR3 protein. Among around 900,000 distinct CDR3 sequences listed, approximately 33% were seen once. The sample here was cultured CD8+ T cells from PBMCs, taken from culture after CMV antigen stimulation. All receptors derive from a human donor in good health (CMV status not recorded). Some clones in this sample may be carry-over from other donors' samples.

At least ten counts were recorded for this clonotype. The chain carries TRBV6-1 and TRBJ2-3, with 9 bases aligning to TRBD2. V trimming: 6 bases; J trimming: 1 base; junction bases outside the gene matches: 8. Looked up from germline, CDR1 is MNHNS and CDR2 is SASEGT. The CDR3 has 16 amino acids. The CDR3 loop is CASRTIAGVGTDTQYF. CDR3 in DNA: TGTGCCAGCAGAACTATAGCGGGGGTCGGCACAGATACGCAGTATTTT.

Points on this clonotype: At one end the junction does not follow the germline gene, possibly because of a read error. The V gene is TRBV6-6, the J gene TRBJ2-5; 8 nucleotides line up with TRBD2. Germline assignment: CDR1 MNHNY and CDR2 SVGAGI (reference sequence). CDR3 length: 14 amino acids. CDR3 in DNA: TGTGCCAGCAGTTACTCGGCGGGACTAGACCGCGCGCACTTC. Protein: CASSYSAGLDRAHF.

This clonotype has just a few counts. The chain employs TRBV5-1 and TRBJ2-3; 10 bases are shared with TRBD1. This CDR3 is 19 amino acids long. Germline V gene sequence: CDR1 SGHRS, CDR2 YFSETQ. V lost 1 base and J lost 3; bases outside the gene matches: 14. The CDR3 here is CASSLLTGGAFKLTDTQYF. The CDR3 DNA reads as TGCGCCAGCAGCTTGCTGACAGGGGGCGCATTTAAGCTGACAGATACGCAGTATTTT.

This chain connects TRBV2 to TRBJ2-7; D is unresolved. CDR3 length: 15 amino acids. Trimming took 0 bases from V and 0 from J, leaving 9 bases between them. Germline assignment: CDR1 SNHLY and CDR2 FYNNEI. The CDR3 DNA follows: TGTGCCAGCAGTGAAGCCGGCGTGAGCTCCTACGAGCAGTACTTC. Translating it yields CASSEAGVSSYEQYF.

This clonotype was counted a few times. The chain is built from TRBV6-5 and TRBJ1-1; perhaps TRBD1 as D (6 bases). Germline loops: CDR1 MNHEY, CDR2 SVGAGI. This CDR3 has 14 amino acids. V lost 1 base and J 4 bases, leaving 10 bases between the germline ends. The CDR3 loop is CASSYLGAATEAFF. CDR3 nucleotide sequence: TGTGCCAGCAGTTACTTGGGGGCAGCCACTGAAGCTTTCTTT.

This clonotype was recorded a few times. This chain uses TRBV7-6 with TRBJ2-7; TRBD1 matches at 9 bases. In germline, CDR1 is SGHVS, CDR2 FNYEAQ. V lost 7 bases, J lost 1 base, and 11 bases stayed unmatched. The CDR3 is made up of 16 amino acids. CDR3 nucleotides: TGTGCCAGCACTCAATTACAGGACAGGGGATCCTACGAGCAGTACTTC. Its protein is CASTQLQDRGSYEQYF. Full variable domain (remainder filled in from reference TRBV7-6 and TRBJ2-7): GAGVSQSPRYKVTKRGQDVALRCDPISGHVSLYWYRQALGQGPEFLTYFNYEAQQDKSGLPNDRFSAERPEGSISTLTIQRTEQRDSAMYRCASTQLQDRGSYEQYFGPGTRLTVT.

The chain employs TRBV6-5 and TRBJ2-6; D remains unclear. Between the trimmed V and J ends, which lost 5 bases and 0 bases, there was a span of 11 bases. The CDR3 is 16 residues long. Germline V gene lookup returns CDR1 MNHEY and CDR2 SVGAGI. For the CDR3, the DNA is TGTGCCAGCAGTCTCCCCAAAAACTCTGGGGCCAACGTCCTGACTTTC. Residues: CASSLPKNSGANVLTF.

A few counts support this clonotype. This chain links TRBV27 with TRBJ1-1, with a possible D match to TRBD1 (5 bases). CDR3 length equals 14 residues. Trimming left V 6 bases short and J 1 base short, with 12 bases between. The germline V gene has CDR1 MNHEY and CDR2 SMNVEV (reference sequence). CDR3 residues: CASSWGGTNTEAFF. The CDR3 DNA is TGTGCCAGCAGCTGGGGGGGTACGAACACTGAAGCTTTCTTT.

This clonotype was detected only once. The chain carries TRBV20-1 and TRBJ1-2; D is ambiguous. The V end was cut by 3 bases, the J end by 7 bases, with 6 bases between. This CDR3 has 10 amino acids. Germline V CDR1 and CDR2: DFQATT, SNEGSKA (reference sequence). In DNA form, the CDR3 reads TGCAGTGCTAGGGACGGTGGCTACACCTTC. It codes for CSARDGGYTF.

This clonotype was counted many times. V gene TRBV7-6 combines with J gene TRBJ2-1; 7 nucleotides match TRBD1. Germline loops: CDR1 SGHVS, CDR2 FNYEAQ. The CDR3 loop spans 15 amino acids. The junction had 11 bases not matched to a gene; V was cut back by 6 bases and J by 6 bases. CDR3 amino acids: CASSPKGALVNEQFF. Here the CDR3 DNA reads TGTGCCAGCAGTCCTAAGGGGGCTCTAGTCAATGAGCAGTTCTTC.

The V call is TRBV7-6, the J call TRBJ2-7; D possibly matches TRBD1 or TRBD2 (5 bases each). CDR1 SGHVS and CDR2 FNYEAQ come from the germline V gene. V dropped 6 bases and J dropped 11 bases, with 17 bases sitting between them. The CDR3 loop spans 12 amino acids. CDR3 bases: TGTGCCAGCAGTGAACTCGGGACGGAGAAGTACGTC. It codes for CASSELGTEKYV.

Note on this clonotype: This may stem from a read error, because a much larger clone lies one nucleotide away. The chain couples TRBV6-6 to TRBJ2-5; 7 nucleotides match TRBD1. J was trimmed by 1 base and V by 6 bases; bases with no gene match: 14. The CDR3 extends over 17 amino acids. The germline gives CDR1 MNHNY, CDR2 SVGAGI (reference sequence). The CDR3 DNA reads TGTGCCAGCAGACACCTCCTCTGGACAGGAGTCCAAGAGACCCAGTACTTC. Encoded protein: CASRHLLWTGVQETQYF.

The J gene is TRBJ1-2, the V gene TRBV10-2; D may be TRBD1 (5 bases). The CDR3 extends over 15 amino acids. V dropped 6 bases and J dropped 4 bases, with 18 bases sitting between them. From germline, CDR1 is WSHSY and CDR2 SAAADI. CDR3: CASSLTLTAPYGYTF. For the CDR3, the DNA is TGCGCCAGCAGCCTGACACTGACAGCACCCTATGGCTACACCTTC.

The V gene is TRBV12-3 or TRBV12-4, the J gene TRBJ2-7; D unresolved. The CDR3 is made up of 13 amino acids. V shed 5 bases and J shed 3 bases, with 11 bases lying between them. The CDR3 sequence is CASSGPLVYEQYF. Here the CDR3 DNA reads TGTGCCAGCAGTGGACCTTTGGTCTACGAGCAGTACTTC.